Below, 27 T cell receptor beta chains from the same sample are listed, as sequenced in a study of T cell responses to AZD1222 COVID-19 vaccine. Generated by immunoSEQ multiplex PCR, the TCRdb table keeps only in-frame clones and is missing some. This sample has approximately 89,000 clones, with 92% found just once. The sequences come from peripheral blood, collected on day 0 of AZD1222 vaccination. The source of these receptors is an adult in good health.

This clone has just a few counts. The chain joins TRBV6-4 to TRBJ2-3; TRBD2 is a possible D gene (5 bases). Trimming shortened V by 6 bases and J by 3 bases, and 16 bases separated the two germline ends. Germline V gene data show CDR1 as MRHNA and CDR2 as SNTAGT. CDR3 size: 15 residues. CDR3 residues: CASSPSSSGTDTQYF. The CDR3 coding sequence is TGTGCCAGCAGCCCTAGCTCCTCCGGGACAGATACGCAGTATTTT.

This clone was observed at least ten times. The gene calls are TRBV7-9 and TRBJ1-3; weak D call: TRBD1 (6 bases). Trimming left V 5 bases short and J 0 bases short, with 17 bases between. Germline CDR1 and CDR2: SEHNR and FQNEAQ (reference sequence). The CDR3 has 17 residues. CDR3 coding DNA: TGTGCCAGCAGCACAATCGGGGGCCCCGTCTCTGGAAACACCATATATTTT. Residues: CASSTIGGPVSGNTIYF.

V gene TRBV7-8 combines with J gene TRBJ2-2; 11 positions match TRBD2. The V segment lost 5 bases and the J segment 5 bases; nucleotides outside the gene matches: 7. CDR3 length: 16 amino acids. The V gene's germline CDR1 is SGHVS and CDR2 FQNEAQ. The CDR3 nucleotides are TGTGCCAGCAGCCCCAGACTAGCGGGAAGTACCGGGGAGCTGTTTTTT. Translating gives CASSPRLAGSTGELFF.

CDR3 in DNA: TGTGCCAGCTCACCCGGACAGGAAAAATATGGCTACACCTTC. Translating it yields CASSPGQEKYGYTF. This chain uses TRBV18 with TRBJ1-2; TRBD1 matches at 7 bases. After removal of 3 bases from V and 5 bases from J, the junction contained 6 bases not matched to a gene. Germline CDR1 KGHSH, CDR2 LQKENI. CDR3 length equals 14 residues.

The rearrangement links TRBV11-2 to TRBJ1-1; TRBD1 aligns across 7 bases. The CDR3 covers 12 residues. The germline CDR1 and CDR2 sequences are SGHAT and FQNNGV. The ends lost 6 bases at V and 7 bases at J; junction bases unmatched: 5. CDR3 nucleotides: TGTGCCAGCAGACGGGACAGTGATGAAGCTTTCTTT. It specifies CASRRDSDEAFF.

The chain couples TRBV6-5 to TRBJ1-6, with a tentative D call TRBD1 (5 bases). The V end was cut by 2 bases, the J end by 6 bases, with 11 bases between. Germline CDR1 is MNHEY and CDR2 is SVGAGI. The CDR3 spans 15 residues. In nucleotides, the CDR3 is TGTGCCAGCAGTTACGGGGCAGGGTTTAATTCACCCCTCCACTTT. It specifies CASSYGAGFNSPLHF.

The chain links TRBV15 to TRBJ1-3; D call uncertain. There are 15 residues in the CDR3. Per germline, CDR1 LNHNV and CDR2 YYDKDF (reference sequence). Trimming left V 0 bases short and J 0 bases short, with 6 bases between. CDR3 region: CATSRDPDSGNTIYF. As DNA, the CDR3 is TGTGCCACCAGCAGAGACCCGGACTCTGGAAACACCATATATTTT.

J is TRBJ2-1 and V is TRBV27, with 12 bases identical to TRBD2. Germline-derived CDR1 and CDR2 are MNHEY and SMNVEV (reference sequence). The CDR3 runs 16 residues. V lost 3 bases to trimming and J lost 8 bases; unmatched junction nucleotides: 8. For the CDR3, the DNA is TGTGCCAGCAGTTTCGGACTAGCGGGACGTATCGATGAGCAGTTCTTC. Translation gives CASSFGLAGRIDEQFF.

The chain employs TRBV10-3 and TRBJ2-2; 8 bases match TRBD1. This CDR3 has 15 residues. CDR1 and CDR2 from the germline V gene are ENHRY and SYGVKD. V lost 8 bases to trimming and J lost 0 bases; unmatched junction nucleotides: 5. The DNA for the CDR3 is TGTGCCATCGGGGACAGGACCCCGAACACCGGGGAGCTGTTTTTT. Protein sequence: CAIGDRTPNTGELFF.

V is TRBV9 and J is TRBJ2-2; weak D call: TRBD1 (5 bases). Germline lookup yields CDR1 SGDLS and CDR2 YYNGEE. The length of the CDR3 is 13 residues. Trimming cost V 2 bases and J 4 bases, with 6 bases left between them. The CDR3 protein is CASSVRVTGELFF. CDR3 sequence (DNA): TGTGCCAGCAGCGTCAGGGTCACCGGGGAGCTGTTTTTT.

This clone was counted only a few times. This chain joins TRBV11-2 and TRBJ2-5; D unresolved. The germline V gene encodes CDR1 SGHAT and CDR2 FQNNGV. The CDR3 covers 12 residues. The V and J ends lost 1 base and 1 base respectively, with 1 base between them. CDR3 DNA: TGTGCCAGCAGCTTAGTCCAAGAGACCCAGTACTTC. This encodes CASSLVQETQYF.

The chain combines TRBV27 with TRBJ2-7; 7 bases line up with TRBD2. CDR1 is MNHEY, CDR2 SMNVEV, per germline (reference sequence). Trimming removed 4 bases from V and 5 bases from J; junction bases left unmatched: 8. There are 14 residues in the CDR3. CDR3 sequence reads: CASSYKGGPHEQYF. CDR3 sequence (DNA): TGTGCCAGCAGTTACAAGGGAGGGCCCCACGAGCAGTACTTC.

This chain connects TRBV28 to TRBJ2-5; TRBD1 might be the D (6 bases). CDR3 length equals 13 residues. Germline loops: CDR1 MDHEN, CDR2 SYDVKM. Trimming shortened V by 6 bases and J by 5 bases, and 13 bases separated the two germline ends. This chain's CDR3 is CASRPQGDETQYF. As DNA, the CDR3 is TGTGCCAGCAGACCACAGGGTGACGAGACCCAGTACTTC.

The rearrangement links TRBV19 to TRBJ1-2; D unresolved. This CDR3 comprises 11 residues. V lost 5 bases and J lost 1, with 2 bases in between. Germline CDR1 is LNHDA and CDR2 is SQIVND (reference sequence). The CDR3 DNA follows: TGTGCCAGTAGTGATAACTATGGCTACACCTTC. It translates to CASSDNYGYTF.

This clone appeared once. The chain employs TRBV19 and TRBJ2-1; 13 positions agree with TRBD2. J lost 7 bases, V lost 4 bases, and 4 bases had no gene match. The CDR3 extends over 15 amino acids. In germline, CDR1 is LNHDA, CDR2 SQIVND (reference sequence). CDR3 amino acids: CASSNGLAGANEQFF. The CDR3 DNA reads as TGTGCCAGTAGTAACGGACTAGCGGGAGCAAATGAGCAGTTCTTC.

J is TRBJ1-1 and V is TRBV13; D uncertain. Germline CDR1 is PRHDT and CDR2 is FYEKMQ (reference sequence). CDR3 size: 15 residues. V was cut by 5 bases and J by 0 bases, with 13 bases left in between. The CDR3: CASSPPSGLNTEAFF. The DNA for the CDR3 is TGTGCCAGCAGCCCGCCGTCGGGATTGAACACTGAAGCTTTCTTT.

CDR3 nucleotide sequence: TGTGCCAGCTCTAAGACGGCCAGCAATCAGCCCCAGCATTTT. Translation gives CASSKTASNQPQHF. V usage is TRBV6-5 and J usage is TRBJ1-5; no reliable D call. V gave up 8 bases and J gave up 1 base, with 12 bases separating them. Per germline, CDR1 MNHEY and CDR2 SVGAGI. The CDR3 spans 14 residues.

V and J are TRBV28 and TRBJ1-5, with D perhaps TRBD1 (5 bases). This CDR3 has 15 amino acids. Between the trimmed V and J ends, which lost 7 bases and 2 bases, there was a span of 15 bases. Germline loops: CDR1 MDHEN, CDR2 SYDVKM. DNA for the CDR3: TGTGCCAGCACCTCCAGGGACGGAGGCAATCAGCCCCAGCATTTT. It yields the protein CASTSRDGGNQPQHF.

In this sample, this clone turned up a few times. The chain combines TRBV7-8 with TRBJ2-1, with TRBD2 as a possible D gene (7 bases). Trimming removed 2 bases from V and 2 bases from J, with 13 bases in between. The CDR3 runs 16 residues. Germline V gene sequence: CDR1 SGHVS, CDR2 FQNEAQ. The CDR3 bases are TGTGCCAGCAGCTTATTGGGGGGGCCCGCCTACAATGAGCAGTTCTTC. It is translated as CASSLLGGPAYNEQFF. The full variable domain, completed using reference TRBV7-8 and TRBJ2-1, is GAGVSQSPRYKVAKRGQDVALRCDPISGHVSLFWYQQALGQGPEFLTYFQNEAQLDKSGLPSDRFFAERPEGSVSTLKIQRTQQEDSAVYLCASSLLGGPAYNEQFFGPGTRLTVL.

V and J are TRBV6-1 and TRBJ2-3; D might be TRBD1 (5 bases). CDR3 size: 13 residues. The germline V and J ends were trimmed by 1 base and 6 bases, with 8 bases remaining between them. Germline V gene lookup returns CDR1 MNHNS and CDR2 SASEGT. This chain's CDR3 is CASSEGSGDTQYF. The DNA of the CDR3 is TGTGCCAGCAGTGAAGGTTCAGGGGATACGCAGTATTTT.

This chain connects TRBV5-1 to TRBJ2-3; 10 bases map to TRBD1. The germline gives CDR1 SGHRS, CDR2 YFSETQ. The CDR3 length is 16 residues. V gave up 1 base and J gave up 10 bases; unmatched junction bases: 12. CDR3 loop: CASSLPGQGSGEAQYF. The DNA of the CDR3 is TGCGCCAGCAGCTTGCCGGGACAGGGGTCGGGGGAAGCGCAGTATTTT. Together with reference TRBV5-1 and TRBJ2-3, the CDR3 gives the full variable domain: KAGVTQTPRYLIKTRGQQVTLSCSPISGHRSVSWYQQTPGQGLQFLFEYFSETQRNKGNFPGRFSGRQFSNSRSEMNVSTLELGDSALYLCASSLPGQGSGEAQYFGPGTRLTVL.

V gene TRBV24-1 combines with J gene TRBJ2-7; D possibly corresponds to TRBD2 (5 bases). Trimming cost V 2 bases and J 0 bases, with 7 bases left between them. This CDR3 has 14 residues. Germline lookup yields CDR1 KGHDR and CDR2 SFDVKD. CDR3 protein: CATSDSGYSYEQYF. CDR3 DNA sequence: TGTGCCACCAGTGATTCGGGATACTCCTACGAGCAGTACTTC.

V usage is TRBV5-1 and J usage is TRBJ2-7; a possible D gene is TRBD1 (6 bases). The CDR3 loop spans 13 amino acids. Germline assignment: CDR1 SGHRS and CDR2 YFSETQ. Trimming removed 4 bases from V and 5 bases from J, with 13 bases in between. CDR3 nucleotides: TGCGCCAGCAGCGCCCTACAGGGAGACGAGCAGTACTTC. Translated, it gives CASSALQGDEQYF.

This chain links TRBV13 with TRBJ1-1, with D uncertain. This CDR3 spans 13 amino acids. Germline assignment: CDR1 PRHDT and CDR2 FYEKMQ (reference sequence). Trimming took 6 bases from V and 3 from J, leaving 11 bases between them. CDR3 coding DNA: TGTGCCAGCAGTCCACCGTCGGACACTGAAGCTTTCTTT. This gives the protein CASSPPSDTEAFF. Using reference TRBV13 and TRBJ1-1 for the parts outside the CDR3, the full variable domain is AAGVIQSPRHLIKEKRETATLKCYPIPRHDTVYWYQQGPGQDPQFLISFYEKMQSDKGSIPDRFSAQQFSDYHSELNMSSLELGDSALYFCASSPPSDTEAFFGQGTRLTVV.

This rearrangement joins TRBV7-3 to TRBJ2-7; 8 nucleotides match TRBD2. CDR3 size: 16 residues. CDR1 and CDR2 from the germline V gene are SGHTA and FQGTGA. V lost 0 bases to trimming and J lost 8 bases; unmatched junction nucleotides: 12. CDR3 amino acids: CASSLTSAGGSGKQYF. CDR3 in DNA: TGTGCCAGCAGCTTAACGTCGGCGGGAGGTTCAGGAAAGCAGTACTTC.

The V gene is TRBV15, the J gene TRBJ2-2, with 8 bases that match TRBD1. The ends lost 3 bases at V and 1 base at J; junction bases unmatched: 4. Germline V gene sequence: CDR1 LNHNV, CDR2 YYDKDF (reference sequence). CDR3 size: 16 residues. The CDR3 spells CATSSPGQGNTGELFF. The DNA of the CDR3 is TGTGCCACCAGCAGTCCCGGACAGGGGAACACCGGGGAGCTGTTTTTT.

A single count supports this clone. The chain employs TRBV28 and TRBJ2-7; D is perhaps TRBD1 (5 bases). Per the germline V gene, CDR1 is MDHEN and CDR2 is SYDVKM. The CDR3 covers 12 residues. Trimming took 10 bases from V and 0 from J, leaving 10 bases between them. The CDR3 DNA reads TGTGCCATACAGGAGAGCTCCTACGAGCAGTACTTC. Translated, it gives CAIQESSYEQYF.